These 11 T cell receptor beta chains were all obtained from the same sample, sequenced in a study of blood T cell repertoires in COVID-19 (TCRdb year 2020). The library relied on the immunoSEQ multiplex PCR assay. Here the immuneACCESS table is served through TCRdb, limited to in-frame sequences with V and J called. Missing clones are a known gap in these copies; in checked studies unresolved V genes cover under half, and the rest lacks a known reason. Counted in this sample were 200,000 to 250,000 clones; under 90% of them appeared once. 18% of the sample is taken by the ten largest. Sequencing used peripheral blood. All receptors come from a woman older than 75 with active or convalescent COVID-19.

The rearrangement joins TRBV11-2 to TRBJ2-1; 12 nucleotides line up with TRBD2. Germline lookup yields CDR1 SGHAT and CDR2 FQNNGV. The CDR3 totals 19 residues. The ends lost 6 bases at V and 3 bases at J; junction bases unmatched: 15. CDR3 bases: TGTGCCAGCAGATGGTCGCTACTAGCGGGGGGTGCGGGCTACAATGAGCAGTTCTTC. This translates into CASRWSLLAGGAGYNEQFF.

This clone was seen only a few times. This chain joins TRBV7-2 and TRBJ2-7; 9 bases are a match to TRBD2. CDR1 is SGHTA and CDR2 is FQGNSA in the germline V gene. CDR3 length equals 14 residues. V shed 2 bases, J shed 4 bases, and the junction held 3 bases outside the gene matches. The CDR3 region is CASSLQRGAYEQYF. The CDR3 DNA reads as TGTGCCAGCAGCTTACAGCGGGGGGCGTACGAGCAGTACTTC. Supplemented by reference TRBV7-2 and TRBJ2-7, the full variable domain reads GAGVSQSPSNKVTEKGKDVELRCDPISGHTALYWYRQSLGQGLEFLIYFQGNSAPDKSGLPSDRFSAERTGGSVSTLTIQRTQQEDSAVYLCASSLQRGAYEQYFGPGTRLTVT.

The CDR3 region is CASSLGAGGGSYTDTQYF. The CDR3 nucleotides are TGTGCCAGCAGCTTAGGTGCGGGAGGTGGATCCTACACAGATACGCAGTATTTT. V is TRBV11-3 and J is TRBJ2-3; TRBD2 aligns across 8 bases. The CDR3 is made up of 18 amino acids. Germline V gene sequence: CDR1 SGHNT, CDR2 YENEEA. V lost 1 base, J lost 2 bases, and 11 bases stayed unmatched.

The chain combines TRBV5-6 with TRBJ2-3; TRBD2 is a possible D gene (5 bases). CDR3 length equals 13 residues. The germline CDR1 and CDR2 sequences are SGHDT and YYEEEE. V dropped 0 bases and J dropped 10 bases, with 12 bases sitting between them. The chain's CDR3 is CASSLAGYGAQYF. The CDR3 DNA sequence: TGTGCCAGCAGCTTGGCGGGGTACGGGGCGCAGTATTTT. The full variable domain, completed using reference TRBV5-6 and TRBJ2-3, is DAGVTQSPTHLIKTRGQQVTLRCSPKSGHDTVSWYQQALGQGPQFIFQYYEEEERQRGNFPDRFSGHQFPNYSSELNVNALLLGDSALYLCASSLAGYGAQYFGPGTRLTVL.

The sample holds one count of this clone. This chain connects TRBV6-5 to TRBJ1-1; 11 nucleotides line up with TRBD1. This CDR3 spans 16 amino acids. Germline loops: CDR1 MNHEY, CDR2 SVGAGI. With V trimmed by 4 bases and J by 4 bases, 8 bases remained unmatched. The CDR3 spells CASSSERTGGFTEAFF. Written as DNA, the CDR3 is TGTGCCAGCAGTTCCGAGAGGACAGGGGGCTTCACTGAAGCTTTCTTT.

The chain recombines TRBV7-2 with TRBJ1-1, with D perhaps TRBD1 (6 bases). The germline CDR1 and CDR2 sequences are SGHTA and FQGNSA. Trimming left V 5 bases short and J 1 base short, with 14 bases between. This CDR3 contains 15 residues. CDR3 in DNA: TGTGCCAGCAGCATTCACAGGGTGGGGAACACTGAAGCTTTCTTT. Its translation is CASSIHRVGNTEAFF.

The CDR3 DNA reads as TGTGCCAGCAGCGTCCGCTCTGGGGCCAACGTCCTGACTTTC. As protein: CASSVRSGANVLTF. The rearrangement joins TRBV9 to TRBJ2-6; D is undetermined. This CDR3 is built from 14 residues. V was pared by 2 bases and J by 0 bases, with 3 bases between. Germline loops: CDR1 SGDLS, CDR2 YYNGEE.

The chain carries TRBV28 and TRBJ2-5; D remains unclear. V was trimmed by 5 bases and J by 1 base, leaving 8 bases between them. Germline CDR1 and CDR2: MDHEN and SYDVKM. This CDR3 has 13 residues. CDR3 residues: CASSASGQETQYF. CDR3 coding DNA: TGTGCCAGCAGTGCTTCGGGCCAAGAGACCCAGTACTTC.

DNA of the CDR3: TGTGCCAGCAGTTTAGGGGCCCAGGCTGAAGCTTTCTTT. Its protein product is CASSLGAQAEAFF. The chain combines TRBV5-4 with TRBJ1-1, with a possible D match to TRBD1 (5 bases). The CDR3 has 13 amino acids. The V and J ends lost 5 bases and 6 bases respectively, with 14 bases between them. CDR1 and CDR2 from the germline V gene are SGHNT and YYREEE (reference sequence).

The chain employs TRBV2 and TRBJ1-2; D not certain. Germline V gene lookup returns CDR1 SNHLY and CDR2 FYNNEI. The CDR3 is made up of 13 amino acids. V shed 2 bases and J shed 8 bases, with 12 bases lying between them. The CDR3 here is CASSEMRVEGYTF. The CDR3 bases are TGTGCCAGCAGTGAAATGAGGGTTGAAGGCTACACCTTC. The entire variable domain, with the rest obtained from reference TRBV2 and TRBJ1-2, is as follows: EPEVTQTPSHQVTQMGQEVILRCVPISNHLYFYWYRQILGQKVEFLVSFYNNEISEKSEIFDDQFSVERPDGSNFTLKIRSTKLEDSAMYFCASSEMRVEGYTFGSGTRLTVV.

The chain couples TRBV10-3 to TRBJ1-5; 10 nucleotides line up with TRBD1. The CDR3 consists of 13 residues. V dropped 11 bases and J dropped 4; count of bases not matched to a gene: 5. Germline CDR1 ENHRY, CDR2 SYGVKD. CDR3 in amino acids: CAGRQGANQPQHF. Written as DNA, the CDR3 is TGTGCCGGTCGACAGGGGGCGAATCAGCCCCAGCATTTT.